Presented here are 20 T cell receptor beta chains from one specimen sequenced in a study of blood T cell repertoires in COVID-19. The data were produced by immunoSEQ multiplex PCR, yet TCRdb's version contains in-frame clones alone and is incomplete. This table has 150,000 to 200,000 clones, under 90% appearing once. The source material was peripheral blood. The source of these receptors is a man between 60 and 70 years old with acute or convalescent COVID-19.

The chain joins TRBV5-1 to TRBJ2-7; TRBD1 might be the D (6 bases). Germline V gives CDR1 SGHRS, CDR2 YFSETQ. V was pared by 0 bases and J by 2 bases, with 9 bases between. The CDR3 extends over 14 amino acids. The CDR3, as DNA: TGCGCCAGCAGCTTGGATGCAGGGGCCTACGAGCAGTACTTC. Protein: CASSLDAGAYEQYF. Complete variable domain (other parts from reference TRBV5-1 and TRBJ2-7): KAGVTQTPRYLIKTRGQQVTLSCSPISGHRSVSWYQQTPGQGLQFLFEYFSETQRNKGNFPGRFSGRQFSNSRSEMNVSTLELGDSALYLCASSLDAGAYEQYFGPGTRLTVT.

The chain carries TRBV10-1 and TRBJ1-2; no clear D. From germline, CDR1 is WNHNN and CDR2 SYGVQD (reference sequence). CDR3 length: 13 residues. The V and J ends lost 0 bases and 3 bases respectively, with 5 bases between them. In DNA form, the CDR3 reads TGCGCCAGCAGTGAGTCTCCAGACTATGGCTACACCTTC. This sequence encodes CASSESPDYGYTF.

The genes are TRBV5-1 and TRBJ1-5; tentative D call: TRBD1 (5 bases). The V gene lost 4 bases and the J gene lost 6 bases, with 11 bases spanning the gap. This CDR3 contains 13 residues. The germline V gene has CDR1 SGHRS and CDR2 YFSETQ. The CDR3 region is CASSPQVGQPQHF. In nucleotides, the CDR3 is TGCGCCAGCAGCCCACAGGTGGGTCAGCCCCAGCATTTT.

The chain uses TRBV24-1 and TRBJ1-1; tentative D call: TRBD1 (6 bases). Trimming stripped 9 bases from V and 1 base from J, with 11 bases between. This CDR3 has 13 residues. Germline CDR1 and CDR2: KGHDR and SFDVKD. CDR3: CATLGGQNTEAFF. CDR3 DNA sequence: TGTGCCACCCTTGGGGGACAGAACACTGAAGCTTTCTTT.

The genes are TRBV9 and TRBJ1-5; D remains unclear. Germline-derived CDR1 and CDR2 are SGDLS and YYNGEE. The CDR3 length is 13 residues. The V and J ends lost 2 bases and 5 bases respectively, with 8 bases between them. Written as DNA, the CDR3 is TGTGCCAGCAGCGTCTGGGGAGATCAGCCCCAGCATTTT. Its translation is CASSVWGDQPQHF.

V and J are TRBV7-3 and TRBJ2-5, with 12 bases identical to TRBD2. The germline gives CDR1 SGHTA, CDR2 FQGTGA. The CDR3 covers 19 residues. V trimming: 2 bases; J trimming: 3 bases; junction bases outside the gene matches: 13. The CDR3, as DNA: TGTGCCAGCAGCTTACGAATCCGTGGACTAGCGGGGAAGGAAGAGACCCAGTACTTC. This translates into CASSLRIRGLAGKEETQYF.

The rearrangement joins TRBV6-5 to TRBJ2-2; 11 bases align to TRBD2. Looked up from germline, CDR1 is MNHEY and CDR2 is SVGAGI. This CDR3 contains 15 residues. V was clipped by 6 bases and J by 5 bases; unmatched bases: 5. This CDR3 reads CASRPTSGGTGELFF. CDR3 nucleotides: TGTGCCAGCAGACCTACTAGCGGGGGAACCGGGGAGCTGTTTTTT.

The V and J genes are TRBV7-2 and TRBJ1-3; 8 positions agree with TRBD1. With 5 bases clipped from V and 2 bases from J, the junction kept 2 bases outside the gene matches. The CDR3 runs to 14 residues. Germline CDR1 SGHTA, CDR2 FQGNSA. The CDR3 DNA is TGTGCCAGCAGCCAGGACAGGGCTGGAAACACCATATATTTT. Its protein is CASSQDRAGNTIYF.

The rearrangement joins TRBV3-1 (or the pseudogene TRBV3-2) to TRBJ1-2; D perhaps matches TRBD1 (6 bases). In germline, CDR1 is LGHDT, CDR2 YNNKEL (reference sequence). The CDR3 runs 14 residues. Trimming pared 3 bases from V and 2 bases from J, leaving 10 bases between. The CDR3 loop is CASSQGARNYGYTF. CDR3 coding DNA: TGTGCCAGCAGCCAGGGGGCTCGGAACTATGGCTACACCTTC.

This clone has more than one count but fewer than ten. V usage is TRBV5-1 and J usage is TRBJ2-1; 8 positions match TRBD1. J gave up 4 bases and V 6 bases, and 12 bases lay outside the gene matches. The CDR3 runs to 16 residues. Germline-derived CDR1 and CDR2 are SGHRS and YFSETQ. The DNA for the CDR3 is TGCGCCAGCACCCTTACCCCAGGGGGCGCTTACAATGAGCAGTTCTTC. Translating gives CASTLTPGGAYNEQFF.

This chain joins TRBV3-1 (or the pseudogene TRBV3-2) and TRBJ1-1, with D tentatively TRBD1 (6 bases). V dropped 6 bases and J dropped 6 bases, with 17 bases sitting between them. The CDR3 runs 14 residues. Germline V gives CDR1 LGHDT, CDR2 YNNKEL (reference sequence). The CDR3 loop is CASRLQGSAAEAFF. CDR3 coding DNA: TGTGCCAGCAGGTTACAGGGTTCGGCGGCTGAAGCTTTCTTT.

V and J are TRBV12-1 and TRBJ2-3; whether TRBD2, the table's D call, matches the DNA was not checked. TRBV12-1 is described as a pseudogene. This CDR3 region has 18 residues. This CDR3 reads CASSSAHRGEPTTDTQYF. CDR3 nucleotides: TGTGCCAGCAGCTCGGCTCACCGTGGGGAGCCCACAACAGATACGCAGTATTTT.

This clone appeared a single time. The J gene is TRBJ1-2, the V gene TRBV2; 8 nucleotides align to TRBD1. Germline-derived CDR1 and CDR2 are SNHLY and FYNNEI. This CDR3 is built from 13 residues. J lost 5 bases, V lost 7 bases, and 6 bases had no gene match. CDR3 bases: TGTGCCAGCACCGGACAGGGAGGATATGGCTACACCTTC. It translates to CASTGQGGYGYTF.

The CDR3 DNA reads as TGTGCCAGCAGCTTCTTGGGACTAGCGGGGGGCCGCAATGAGCAGTTCTTC. Its translation: CASSFLGLAGGRNEQFF. The genes are TRBV5-5 and TRBJ2-1; TRBD2 matches at 15 bases. Germline V lookup: CDR1 SGHKS, CDR2 YYEKEE (reference sequence). This CDR3 spans 17 amino acids. Trimming took 2 bases from V and 6 from J; bases not matched to a gene: 6.

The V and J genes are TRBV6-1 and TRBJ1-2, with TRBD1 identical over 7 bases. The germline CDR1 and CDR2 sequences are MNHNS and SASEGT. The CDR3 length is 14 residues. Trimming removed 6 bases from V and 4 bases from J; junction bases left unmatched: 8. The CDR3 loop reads CASRRDSSTYGYTF. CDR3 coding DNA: TGTGCCAGCAGACGGGACAGTAGCACCTATGGCTACACCTTC.

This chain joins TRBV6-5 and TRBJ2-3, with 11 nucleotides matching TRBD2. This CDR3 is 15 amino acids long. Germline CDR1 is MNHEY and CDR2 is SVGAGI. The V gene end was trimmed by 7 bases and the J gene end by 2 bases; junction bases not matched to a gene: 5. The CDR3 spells CASKLAGGPTDTQYF. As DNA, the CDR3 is TGTGCCAGCAAGCTAGCGGGAGGCCCCACAGATACGCAGTATTTT.

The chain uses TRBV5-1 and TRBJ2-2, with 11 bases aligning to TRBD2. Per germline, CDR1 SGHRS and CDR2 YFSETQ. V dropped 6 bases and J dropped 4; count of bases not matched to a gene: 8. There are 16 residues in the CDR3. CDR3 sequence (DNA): TGCGCCAGCACGGAGAGGGGGACTAGCGGCACCGGGGAGCTGTTTTTT. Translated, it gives CASTERGTSGTGELFF.

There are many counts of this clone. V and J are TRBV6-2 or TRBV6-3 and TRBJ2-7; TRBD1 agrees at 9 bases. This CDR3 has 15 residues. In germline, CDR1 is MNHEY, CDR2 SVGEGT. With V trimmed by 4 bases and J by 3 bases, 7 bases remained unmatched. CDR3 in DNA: TGTGCCAGCAGTTCCCCCCGACAGGGGGTCTACGAGCAGTACTTC. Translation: CASSSPRQGVYEQYF.

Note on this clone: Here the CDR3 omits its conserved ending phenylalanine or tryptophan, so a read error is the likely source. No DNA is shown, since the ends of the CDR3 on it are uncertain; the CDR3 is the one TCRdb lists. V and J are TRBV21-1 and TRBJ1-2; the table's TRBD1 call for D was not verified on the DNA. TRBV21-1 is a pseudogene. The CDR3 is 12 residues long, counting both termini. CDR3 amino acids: CASSKALWGQEN.

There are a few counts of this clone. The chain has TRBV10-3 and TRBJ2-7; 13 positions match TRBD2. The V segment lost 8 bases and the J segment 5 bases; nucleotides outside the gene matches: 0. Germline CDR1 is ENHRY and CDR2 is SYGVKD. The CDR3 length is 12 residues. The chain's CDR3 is CAIGTSGNEQYF. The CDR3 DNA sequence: TGTGCCATCGGGACTAGCGGGAACGAGCAGTACTTC.